The present entry profiles one T cell receptor (beta chain) with its context. Antigen unknown. The sample comes from a study of monozygotic twins with inflammatory bowel disease. Study observations and caveats: Healthy co-twins had higher TCRbeta inverse Simpson diversity than their IBD twins.

Each TCR library used 3500 ng of total RNA. TCRalpha and TCRbeta cDNA went through nested PCRs of around 16 and 10 cycles, two in total. TCRdb reprocessed the 5' RACE reads and keeps a single row for each CDR3 protein, giving no DNA. This repertoire includes over 130,000 distinct CDR3 sequences. This CDR3 spans 15 amino acids. CDR1 is DFQATT, CDR2 SNEGSKA, per germline (reference sequence). The rearrangement joins TRBV20-1 to TRBJ1-5; lacking DNA, the TRBD1 call made by TCRdb goes unchecked. The source material was blood. This receptor was identified in a human donor with ulcerative colitis or Crohn's disease, or a healthy co-twin of an affected twin (not recorded which). This chain's CDR3 is CSAREDRLSNQPQHF.